This T cell receptor (beta chain) is from a study of T-cell reconstitution after alpha-beta-depleted transplantation in children. Findings of the study overall: Recipient T cells and thymic progenitors that survived gave rise to the high TCRbeta diversity observed at day 60 in some patients. Reportedly, only several hundred clones from non-depleted graft cells drove alpha-beta T-cell counts at about two months. By one year post-transplant, T-cell counts and diversity largely arose from T cells that were newly produced.

Deletions cut 3 bases from V and 2 bases from J, with 13 bases between. Germline V gives CDR1 SGHAT, CDR2 FQDESV (reference sequence). This CDR3 has 15 amino acids. This clonotype has only a few counts. No antigen is known for it. During its preparation, the TCRbeta library received unique molecular identifiers. TCRdb independently ran MiXCR on the PCR reads; one entry per CDR3 protein. Here the sample spans around 300,000 distinct CDR3 sequences, 6.5% to 9% being singletons. This sequence joins TRBV11-1 and TRBJ2-5; D not certain. The specimen comprised peripheral blood, sampled 360 days after TCRalphabeta/CD19-depleted stem cell transplant. The receptor was derived from a female patient aged 2-10 years who had a stem cell transplant for Fanconi anemia, so the T cells may come from the graft donor. CDR3 residues: CASSFRSWEQETQYF. The DNA of the CDR3 is TGTGCCAGCAGCTTCAGGAGCTGGGAACAAGAGACCCAGTACTTC.